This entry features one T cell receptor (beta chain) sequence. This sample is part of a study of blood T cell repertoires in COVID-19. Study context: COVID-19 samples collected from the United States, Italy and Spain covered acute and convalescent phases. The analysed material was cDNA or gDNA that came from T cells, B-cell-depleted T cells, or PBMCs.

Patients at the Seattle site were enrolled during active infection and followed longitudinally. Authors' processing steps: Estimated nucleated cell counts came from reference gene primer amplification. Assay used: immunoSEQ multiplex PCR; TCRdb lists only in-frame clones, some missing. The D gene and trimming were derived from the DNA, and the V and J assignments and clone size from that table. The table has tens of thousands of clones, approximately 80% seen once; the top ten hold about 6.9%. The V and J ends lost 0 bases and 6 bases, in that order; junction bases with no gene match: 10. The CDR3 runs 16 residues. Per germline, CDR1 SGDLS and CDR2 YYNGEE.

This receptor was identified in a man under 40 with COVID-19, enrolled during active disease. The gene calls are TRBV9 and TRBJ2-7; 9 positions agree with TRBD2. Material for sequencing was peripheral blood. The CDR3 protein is CASSVGGRADFGEQYF. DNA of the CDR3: TGTGCCAGCAGCGTAGGCGGGAGGGCCGACTTTGGCGAGCAGTACTTC.